This T cell receptor (beta chain) was obtained from a study of CD8 T cells in Susac syndrome. J gave up 5 bases and V 5 bases, and 11 bases lay outside the gene matches. The CDR3 loop spans 15 amino acids. Germline V gives CDR1 MRHNA, CDR2 SNTAGT. Sequencing of TCR beta was performed on blood CD8+ and CD4+ T cells. The TEMRA cells underwent FACS enrichment, while the CD8+ and CD4+ T cells underwent negative isolation. Reverse transcription of roughly 0.5 to 1 ug RNA was carried out with random hexamers. A multiplex approach, immunoSEQ multiplex PCR, amplified TCR beta CDR3 across 54 Vbeta and 13 Jbeta. TCRdb recomputed calls from the immunoSEQ multiplex PCR reads with MiXCR, one row per CDR3 protein. The repertoire holds 50,000 or so distinct CDR3 sequences, about 92% seen once, with 0.4% to 0.65% in the top ten.

This sequence originates from a human donor with multiple sclerosis. This rearrangement joins TRBV6-4 to TRBJ2-5, with 7 bases lining up with TRBD1. Sequenced sample: CD8+ T cells from PBMCs. The chain's CDR3 is CASSTRPGGAETQYF. CDR3 nucleotides: TGTGCCAGCAGTACGAGGCCAGGGGGTGCGGAGACCCAGTACTTC.